This T cell receptor beta chain was recovered during a study of blood T cell repertoires in COVID-19. This CDR3 has 13 amino acids. Sequencing used immunoSEQ multiplex PCR; TCRdb keeps in-frame clones, though not all of them. The sample yields around 230,000 clones, roughly 86% seen once. The chain couples TRBV12-1 to TRBJ2-3; the table names TRBD1, a call not compared with the DNA. TRBV12-1 is marked as a pseudogene. Sequencing input: PBMCs or T cells enriched from blood (not recorded which). This clonotype was obtained from a woman in her thirties or forties with acute COVID-19. The CDR3 sequence is CARLGRDTDTQYF. The CDR3 region has the DNA TGTGCCAGGCTCGGCAGGGACACAGATACGCAGTATTTT.